A selection of T cell receptor beta chains follows, all from one sample in a study of cytomegalovirus exposure and HLA in healthy donors. TCRdb's copy holds only in-frame clones and misses some; the assay was immunoSEQ multiplex PCR. This sample's table reports 40,000 to 60,000 clones. The sequencing sample was made of PBMCs. All receptors derive from a male donor in good health and CMV-seropositive. Both conserved end residues are part of each CDR3.

TRBV5-1,TRBJ1-2,15,CASKSRPGRDYGYTF
TRBV19,TRBJ2-3,12,CASSPDRDTQYF
TRBV5-1,TRBJ1-2,15,CASSTGNRGDYGYTF
TRBV28,TRBJ1-2,13,CASSPGGDYGYTF
TRBV7-8,TRBJ1-4,15,CASSLEGVDNEKLFF
TRBV4-2,TRBJ1-2,15,CASSRTTGSNYGYTF
TRBV4-1,TRBJ2-1,13,CASSQGTSGEQFF
TRBV6-5,TRBJ1-1,14,CASSSLTGNAEAFF
TRBV4-3,TRBJ2-7,13,CASSQGLVYEQYF
TRBV18,TRBJ1-2,16,CASSPPMKDSRYGYTF
TRBV7-9,TRBJ2-7,13,CASSKLGSYEQYF
TRBV19,TRBJ2-7,10,CGGGFDEQYF
TRBV6-6,TRBJ1-1,13,CASSRGAETEAFF
TRBV5-4,TRBJ1-6,13,CASSLAPTSTLHF
TRBV5-4,TRBJ2-5,13,CASSRVAGETQYF
TRBV11-1,TRBJ2-1,14,CASSFLGGGGEQFF
TRBV5-1,TRBJ2-7,13,CASSPSAGYEQYF
TRBV2,TRBJ1-2,14,CASSRTGDSYGYTF
TRBV7-8,TRBJ1-4,15,CASSHLGQENEKLFF
TRBV4-1,NA,16,CASSPHRAQGPYEQYF
TRBV11-1,TRBJ1-5,13,CASSLYSNQPQHF
TRBV9,TRBJ1-4,15,CASSVSQGAGEKLFF
TRBV6-5,TRBJ1-1,14,CASSYSIVNTEAFF
TRBV28,TRBJ1-5,15,CASSLTGVSNQPQHF
TRBV7-8,TRBJ2-3,16,CASSSLAAGGTDTQYF
TRBV19,TRBJ2-7,12,CASSRQGFEQYF
TRBV5-1,TRBJ2-1,17,CASTKLTSGGPYNEQFF
TRBV19,TRBJ1-6,15,CASSIGQVGDSPLHF
TRBV15,TRBJ1-2,15,CATSRDEGRGYGYTF
TRBV28,TRBJ2-3,18,CASSLFRASGGATDTQYF
TRBV5-1,TRBJ1-2,13,CASSKDTYYGYTF
TRBV5-1,TRBJ1-5,15,CASSSAPGGNQPQHF
TRBV19,TRBJ1-1,13,CASSERTGLVAFF
TRBV28,TRBJ1-2,19,CASSFGRVVPGTGQYGYTF
TRBV2,TRBJ2-3,15,CASSSLAALADTQYF
TRBV6-5,TRBJ1-1,13,CASRSTGSTEAFF
TRBV7-3,TRBJ2-3,16,CASSLRLAESTDTQYF
TRBV10-3,TRBJ2-3,13,CAISESAVDTQYF
TRBV7-8,TRBJ2-5,13,CASRLGGGETQYF
TRBV28,TRBJ1-1,14,CASSLRGFGTEAFF
TRBV6-6,TRBJ2-7,13,CAGSLQGLEEQYF
TRBV2,TRBJ2-7,14,CASSPLWGPYEQYF
TRBV11-2,TRBJ2-2,13,CASSHSATGELFF
TRBV6-5,TRBJ1-1,14,CASSLGGRNTEAFF
TRBV11-2,TRBJ2-7,15,CASSLARGNSYEQYF